The clone carrying this T cell receptor beta chain appeared a few times. No antigen is known for it. TCRdb keeps only in-frame clones here, not all; method: immunoSEQ multiplex PCR. This sample has about 1 million clones; about 76% occur once, and the top ten carry approximately 1.5%. The CDR3 sequence is 16 residues long. The V and J ends lost 2 bases and 5 bases respectively, with 15 bases between them. Germline lookup yields CDR1 MGHRA and CDR2 YSYEKL. This sample was included in a study of shared clonotypes between healthy human individuals. The study's findings and limits: Among a few donors, approximately 5% of naive CD4 clonotypes were found in common.

The chain uses TRBV4-1 and TRBJ1-4, with D possibly matching TRBD1 (5 bases). The sequence was collected from a man aged 18 to 29 in good health. The sample taken for sequencing was memory CD4+ T cells sorted from blood. Subset indicated: CD45RA-negative fraction. The CDR3 loop reads CASSQIGGSPNEKLFF. The CDR3 region has the DNA TGCGCCAGCAGCCAAATCGGGGGGTCCCCCAATGAAAAACTGTTTTTT.